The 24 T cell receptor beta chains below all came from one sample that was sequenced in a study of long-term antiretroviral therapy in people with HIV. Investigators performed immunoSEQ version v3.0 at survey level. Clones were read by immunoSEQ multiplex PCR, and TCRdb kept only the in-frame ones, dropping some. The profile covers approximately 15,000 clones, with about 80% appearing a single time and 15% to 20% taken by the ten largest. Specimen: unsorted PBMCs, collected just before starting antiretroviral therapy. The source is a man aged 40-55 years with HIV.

The CDR3 reads CASSEGTDSGNTIYF. CDR3 DNA: TGTGCCAGCAGTGAAGGGACAGACTCTGGAAACACCATATATTTT. This sequence joins TRBV2 and TRBJ1-3; D is perhaps TRBD1 (6 bases). V lost 1 base and J lost 0, with 7 bases in between. The CDR3 is 15 residues long. Germline V gene lookup returns CDR1 SNHLY and CDR2 FYNNEI.

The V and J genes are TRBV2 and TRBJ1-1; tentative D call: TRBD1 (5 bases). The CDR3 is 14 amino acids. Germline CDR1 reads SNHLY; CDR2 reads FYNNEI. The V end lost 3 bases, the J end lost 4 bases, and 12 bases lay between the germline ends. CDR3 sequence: CASSDGVGGTEAFF. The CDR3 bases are TGTGCCAGCAGTGATGGTGTGGGGGGCACTGAAGCTTTCTTT.

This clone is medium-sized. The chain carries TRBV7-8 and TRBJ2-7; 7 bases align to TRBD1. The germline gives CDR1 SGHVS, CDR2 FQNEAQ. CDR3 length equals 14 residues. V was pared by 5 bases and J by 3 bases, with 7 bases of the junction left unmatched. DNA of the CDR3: TGTGCCAGCAGCCCCCCGACAGGGAACTACGAGCAGTACTTC. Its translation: CASSPPTGNYEQYF.

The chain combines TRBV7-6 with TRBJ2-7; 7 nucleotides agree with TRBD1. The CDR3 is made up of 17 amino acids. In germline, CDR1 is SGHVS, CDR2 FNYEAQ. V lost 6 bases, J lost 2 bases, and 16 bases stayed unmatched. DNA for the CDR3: TGTGCCAGCAGTCTTATGGACAGGTTCGGGTTCCCCTACGAGCAGTACTTC. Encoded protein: CASSLMDRFGFPYEQYF.

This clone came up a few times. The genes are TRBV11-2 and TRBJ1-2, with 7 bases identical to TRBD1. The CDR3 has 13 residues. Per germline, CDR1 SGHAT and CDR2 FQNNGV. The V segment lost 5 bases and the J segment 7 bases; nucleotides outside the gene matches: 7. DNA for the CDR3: TGTGCCAGCAGCCCCGACAGGGCATTTGGCTACACCTTC. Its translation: CASSPDRAFGYTF. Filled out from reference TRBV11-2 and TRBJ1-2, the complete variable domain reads EAGVAQSPRYKIIEKRQSVAFWCNPISGHATLYWYQQILGQGPKLLIQFQNNGVVDDSQLPKDRFSAERLKGVDSTLKIQPAKLEDSAVYLCASSPDRAFGYTFGSGTRLTVV.

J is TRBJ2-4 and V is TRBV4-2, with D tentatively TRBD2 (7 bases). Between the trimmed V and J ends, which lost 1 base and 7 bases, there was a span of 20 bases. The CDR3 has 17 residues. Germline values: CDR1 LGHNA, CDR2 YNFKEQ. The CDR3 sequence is CASSQGLRGALMNIQYF. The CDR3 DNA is TGTGCCAGCAGCCAAGGTCTACGGGGGGCCCTGATGAACATTCAGTACTTC.

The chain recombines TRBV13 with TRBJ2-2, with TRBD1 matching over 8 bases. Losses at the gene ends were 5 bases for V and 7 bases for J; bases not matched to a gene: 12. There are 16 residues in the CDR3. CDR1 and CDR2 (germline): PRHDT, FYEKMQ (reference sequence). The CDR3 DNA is TGTGCCAGCAGCGACTACCGGGACAGGAGTATCGGGGAGCTGTTTTTT. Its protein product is CASSDYRDRSIGELFF.

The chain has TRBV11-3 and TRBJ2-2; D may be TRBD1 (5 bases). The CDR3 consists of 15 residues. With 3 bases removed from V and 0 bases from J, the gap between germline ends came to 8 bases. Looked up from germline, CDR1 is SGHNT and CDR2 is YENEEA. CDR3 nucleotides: TGTGCCAGCAGCTTCGGACACACGAACACCGGGGAGCTGTTTTTT. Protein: CASSFGHTNTGELFF.

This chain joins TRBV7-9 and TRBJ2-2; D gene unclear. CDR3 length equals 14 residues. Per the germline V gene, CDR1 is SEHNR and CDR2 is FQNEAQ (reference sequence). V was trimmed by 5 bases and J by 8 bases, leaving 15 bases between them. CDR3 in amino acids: CASSETLSPGELFF. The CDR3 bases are TGTGCCAGCAGCGAGACCCTCTCTCCGGGGGAGCTGTTTTTT.

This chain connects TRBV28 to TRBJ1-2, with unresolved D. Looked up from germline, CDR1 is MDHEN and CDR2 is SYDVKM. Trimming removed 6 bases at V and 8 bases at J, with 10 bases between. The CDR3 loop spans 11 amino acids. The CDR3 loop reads CASSGPKGYTF. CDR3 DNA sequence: TGTGCCAGCAGCGGCCCGAAGGGCTACACCTTC.

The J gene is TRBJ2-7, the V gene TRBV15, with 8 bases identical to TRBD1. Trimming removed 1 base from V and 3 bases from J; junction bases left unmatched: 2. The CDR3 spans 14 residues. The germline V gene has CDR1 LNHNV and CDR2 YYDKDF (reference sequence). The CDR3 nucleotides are TGTGCCACCAGCAGAGGGACAGGGAGCTACGAGCAGTACTTC. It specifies CATSRGTGSYEQYF.

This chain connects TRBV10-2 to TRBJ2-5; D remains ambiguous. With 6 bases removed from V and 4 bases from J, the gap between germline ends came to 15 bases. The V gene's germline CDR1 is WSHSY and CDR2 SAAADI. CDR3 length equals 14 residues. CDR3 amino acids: CASSLNTVSETQYF. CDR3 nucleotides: TGCGCCAGCAGCCTGAACACGGTTTCAGAGACCCAGTACTTC.

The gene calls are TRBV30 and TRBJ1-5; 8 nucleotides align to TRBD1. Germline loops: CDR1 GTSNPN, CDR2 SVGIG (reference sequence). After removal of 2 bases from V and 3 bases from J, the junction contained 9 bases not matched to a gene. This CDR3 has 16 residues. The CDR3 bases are TGTGCCTGGAGTCCACCCCCGGGACAGGACAATCAGCCCCAGCATTTT. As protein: CAWSPPPGQDNQPQHF.

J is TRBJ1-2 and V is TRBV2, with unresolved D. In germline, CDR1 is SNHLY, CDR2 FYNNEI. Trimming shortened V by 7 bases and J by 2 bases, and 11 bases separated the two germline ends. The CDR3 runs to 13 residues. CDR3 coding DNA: TGTGCCAGCAAACCCGGCGGGAACTATGGCTACACCTTC. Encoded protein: CASKPGGNYGYTF.

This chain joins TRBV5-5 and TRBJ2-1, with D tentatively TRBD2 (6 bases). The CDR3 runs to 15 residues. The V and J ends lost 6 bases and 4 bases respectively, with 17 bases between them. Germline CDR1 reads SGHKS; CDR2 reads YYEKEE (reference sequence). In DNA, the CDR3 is TGTGCCAGCACCCCGGAGTCAGGAGGGTACAATGAGCAGTTCTTC. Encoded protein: CASTPESGGYNEQFF.

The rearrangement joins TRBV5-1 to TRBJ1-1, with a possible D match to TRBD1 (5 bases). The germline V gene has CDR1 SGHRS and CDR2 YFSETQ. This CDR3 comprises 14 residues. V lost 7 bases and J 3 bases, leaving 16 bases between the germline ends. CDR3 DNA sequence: TGCGCCAGCTACCTGAATATGGGGGACACTGAAGCTTTCTTT. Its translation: CASYLNMGDTEAFF.

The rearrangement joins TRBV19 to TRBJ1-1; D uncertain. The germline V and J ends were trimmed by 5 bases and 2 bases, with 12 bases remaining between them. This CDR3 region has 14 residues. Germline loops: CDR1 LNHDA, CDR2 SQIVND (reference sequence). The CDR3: CASSAFDGNTEAFF. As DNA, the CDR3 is TGTGCCAGTAGTGCCTTTGACGGTAACACTGAAGCTTTCTTT.

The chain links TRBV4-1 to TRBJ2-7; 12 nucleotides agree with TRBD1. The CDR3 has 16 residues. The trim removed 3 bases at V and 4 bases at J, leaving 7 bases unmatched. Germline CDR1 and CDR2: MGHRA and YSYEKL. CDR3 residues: CASSQYPGQGAYEQYF. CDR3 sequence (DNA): TGCGCCAGCAGCCAGTACCCGGGACAGGGGGCTTACGAGCAGTACTTC.

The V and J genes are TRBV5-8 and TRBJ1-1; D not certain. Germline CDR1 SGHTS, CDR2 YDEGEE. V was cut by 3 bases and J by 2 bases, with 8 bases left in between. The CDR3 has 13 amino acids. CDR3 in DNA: TGTGCCAGCAGCTGGGCCCTAAACACTGAAGCTTTCTTT. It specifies CASSWALNTEAFF.

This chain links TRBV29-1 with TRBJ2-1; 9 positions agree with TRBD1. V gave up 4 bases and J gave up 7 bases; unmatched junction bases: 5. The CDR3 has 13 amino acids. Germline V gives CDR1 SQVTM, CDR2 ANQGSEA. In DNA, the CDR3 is TGCAGCGTTGTCACCGGGACAGGGAATGAGCAGTTCTTC. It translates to CSVVTGTGNEQFF.

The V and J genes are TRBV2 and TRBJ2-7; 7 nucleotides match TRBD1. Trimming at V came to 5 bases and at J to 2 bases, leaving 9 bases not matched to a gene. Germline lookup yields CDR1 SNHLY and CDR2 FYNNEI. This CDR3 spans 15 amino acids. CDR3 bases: TGTGCCAGCAGTATCGACAGGGTGGACCCCTACGAGCAGTACTTC. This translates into CASSIDRVDPYEQYF.

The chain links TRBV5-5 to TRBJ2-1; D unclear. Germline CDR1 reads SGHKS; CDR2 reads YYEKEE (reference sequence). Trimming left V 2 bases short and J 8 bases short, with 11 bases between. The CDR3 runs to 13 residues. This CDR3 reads CASSFYGFDEQFF. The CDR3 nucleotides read TGTGCCAGCAGCTTTTATGGGTTTGATGAGCAGTTCTTC.

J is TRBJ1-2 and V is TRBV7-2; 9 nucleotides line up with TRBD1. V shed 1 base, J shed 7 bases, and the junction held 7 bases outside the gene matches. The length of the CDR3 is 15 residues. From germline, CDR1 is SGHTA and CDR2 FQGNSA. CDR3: CASSLVSGQGIGYTF. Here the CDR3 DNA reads TGTGCCAGCAGCTTAGTATCGGGACAGGGTATTGGCTACACCTTC. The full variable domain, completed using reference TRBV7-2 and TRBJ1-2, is GAGVSQSPSNKVTEKGKDVELRCDPISGHTALYWYRQSLGQGLEFLIYFQGNSAPDKSGLPSDRFSAERTGGSVSTLTIQRTQQEDSAVYLCASSLVSGQGIGYTFGSGTRLTVV.

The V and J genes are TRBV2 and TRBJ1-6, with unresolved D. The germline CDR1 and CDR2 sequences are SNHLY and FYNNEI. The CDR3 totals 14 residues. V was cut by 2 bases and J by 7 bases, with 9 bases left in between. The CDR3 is CASSEPARNSPLHF. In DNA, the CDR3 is TGTGCCAGCAGTGAACCCGCACGGAATTCACCCCTCCACTTT.